The sequence of this T cell receptor beta chain was determined in a study of blood T cell repertoires in COVID-19. This clone was seen only a few times. Germline CDR1 LGHNA, CDR2 YNFKEQ. The CDR3 loop spans 16 amino acids. V was shortened by 0 bases and J by 0 bases, with 9 bases between the two germline ends. Libraries were prepared by immunoSEQ multiplex PCR; TCRdb keeps only in-frame clonotypes and omits some of them. The sample has 250,000 or so clones, over 80% seen once. This receptor was taken from a man younger than 40 with COVID-19, enrolled during active disease. Material for sequencing was peripheral blood. V is TRBV4-2 and J is TRBJ1-3; D is uncertain. DNA for the CDR3: TGTGCCAGCAGCCAAGAGCGGGTACTCTCTGGAAACACCATATATTTT. This codes for CASSQERVLSGNTIYF.